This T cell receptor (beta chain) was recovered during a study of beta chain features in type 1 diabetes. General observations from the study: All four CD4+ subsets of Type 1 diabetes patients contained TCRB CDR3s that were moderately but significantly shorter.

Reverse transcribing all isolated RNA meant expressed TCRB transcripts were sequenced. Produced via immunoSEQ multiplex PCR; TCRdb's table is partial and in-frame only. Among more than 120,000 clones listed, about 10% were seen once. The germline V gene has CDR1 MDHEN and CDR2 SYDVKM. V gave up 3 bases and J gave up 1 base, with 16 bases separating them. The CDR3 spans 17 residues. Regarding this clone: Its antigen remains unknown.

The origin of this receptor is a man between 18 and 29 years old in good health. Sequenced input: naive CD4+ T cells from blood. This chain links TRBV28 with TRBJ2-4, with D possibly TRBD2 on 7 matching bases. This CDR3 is CASSFRGGDAAKNIQYF. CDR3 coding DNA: TGTGCCAGCAGTTTCAGGGGAGGGGACGCCGCCAAAAACATTCAGTACTTC. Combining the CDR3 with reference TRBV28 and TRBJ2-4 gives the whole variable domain DVKVTQSSRYLVKRTGEKVFLECVQDMDHENMFWYRQDPGLGLRLIYFSYDVKMKEKGDIPEGYSVSREKKERFSLILESASTNQTSMYLCASSFRGGDAAKNIQYFGAGTRLSVL.